This TCR beta chain was observed in a study of PD-L1 blockade in urothelial cancer (TCRdb year 2017). Notes on the research overall: Therapy was started in the mid-2010s for all patients, and atezolizumab 1,200 mg was administered intravenously every 3 weeks. About 90% of the roughly 30 patients were males with bladder-origin urothelial cancer, and about 65% of the roughly 30 reported a prior smoking history. An ECOG performance status of 0 or 1 was recorded for the patients, and 0 to 3 prior chemotherapy regimens had been received by the patients. Blood samples were analyzed 3 weeks after the start of treatment (second dose) and 6 weeks after the start of treatment. Blood samples yielded a median of about 150,000 T cells and some 80,000 unique TCRs, with median clonality approximately 0.08. An exploratory multi-omic analysis was conducted of the somatic, immune and clinical correlates of response to PD-L1 blockade with atezolizumab in urothelial cancer. Pretreatment tumor samples, along with matched peripheral blood serially collected before and after atezolizumab treatment, were subjected to TCR sequencing. Progression-free survival longer than 6 months counted as durable clinical benefit, and TCR features were additionally tested against both progression-free and overall survival. Whole exome sequencing and RNA sequencing of pretreatment tumors were performed alongside TCR sequencing in the same patients. Eight or nine patients reached durable clinical benefit, while around 19 patients did not. Pretreatment blood TCR-seq was available for twenty-nine patients, at least one posttreatment blood collection was obtained for around 25 patients, and tumor TCR-seq was available for around 25 patients. Findings and caveats that apply to the study as a whole: Improved progression-free and overall survival was associated with having pretreatment peripheral blood TCR clonality below the median. Because the sample size was small (n ≈ 29) and many exploratory analyses were performed, the results are intended to be hypothesis-generating. Greater expansion of tumor-associated TCR clones in peripheral blood 3 weeks after the start of treatment was observed in patients with durable benefit (n of about 22, p = 0.022).

Notes on this clone: Its antigen is not yet known. Base qualities are not provided; no much larger clone lies one nucleotide away.

A total of 25 to 35 patients with locally advanced or metastatic urothelial carcinoma, treated at Memorial Sloan Kettering on a trial protocol, made up the cohort. Peripheral blood mononuclear cells were collected pretreatment and during treatment, with between 1 and 8 total time points obtained per patient. The Qiagen DNeasy Blood extraction kit was used to purify genomic DNA from total PBMCs and tumor samples. PBMCs were collected pretreatment and during treatment and were isolated and stored as previously described. Synthetic TCR analog templates were spiked into each PCR to estimate absolute template abundance from read counts. Using the immunoSEQ assay, TCRbeta CDR3 regions were amplified from genomic DNA with bias-controlled V and J gene primers. Sequencing of rearranged TCRbeta segments was done at approximately 20X coverage. As for how the authors treated the data: Clustering was used to correct sequencing errors, and CDR3s were annotated against IMGT to assign V, D and J genes. Downstream analyses used only productive TCRbeta rearrangements, leaving out any out-of-frame or stop-codon sequences. Clonality was computed as one minus Shannon entropy normalized by the log of the number of unique productive sequences. Clones differing between time points or between blood and tumor were identified using Fisher's exact test with Benjamini-Hochberg correction, with an adjusted p below 0.01 applied as the threshold. TCRdb limited this immuneACCESS table to in-frame rearrangements with V and J called. A share of clones is missing; checked studies link under half to unresolved V genes, and the rest is unexplained. V and J calls and clone size come straight from that table; D and trimming were deduced from the DNA. The sample table shows over 45,000 clones, and roughly 84% are seen once. The ten biggest clones cover 2.9% of the sample.

The input for sequencing was PBMCs, taken around atezolizumab (anti-PD-L1) treatment. This TCR was recovered from a man aged 45-60 years with urothelial cancer.

The CDR3 sequence is CASSASGKETQYF. The sequenced DNA: TGTGCCAGCAGTGCATCGGGGAAAGAGACCCAGTACTTC. Rearrangement joined TRBV6-5 to TRBJ2-5; perhaps TRBD2 is the D gene, with 5 bases matching. CDR1 and CDR2 are read off the germline V gene as MNHEY and SVGAGI. Counted from cysteine to phenylalanine, this CDR3 has 13 amino acids. Here the CDR3 DNA is all that survives: 39 bases in frame from base 1. V loses 5 bases, J loses 3 bases, and the germline ends lie 10 bases apart.